Shown below are 15 T cell receptor beta chains from a single sample sequenced in a study of CD8 T cells in Susac syndrome. RNA amounts of 0.5 to 1 ug underwent reverse transcription with random hexamers. A single record per CDR3 protein comes from TCRdb applying MiXCR to the immunoSEQ multiplex PCR reads. This table holds roughly 160,000 distinct CDR3 sequences, over 85% found once. Source material: CD4+ T cells from PBMCs. These receptors all come from a human donor in good health.

V usage is TRBV5-6 and J usage is TRBJ2-2, with 9 positions matching TRBD1. The V segment lost 4 bases and the J segment 4 bases; nucleotides outside the gene matches: 8. This CDR3 is built from 16 residues. Germline values: CDR1 SGHDT, CDR2 YYEEEE. CDR3 sequence (DNA): TGTGCCAGCAGCACGGGACAGGGAGGGTCCACCGGGGAGCTGTTTTTT. Residues: CASSTGQGGSTGELFF.

The rearrangement joins TRBV19 to TRBJ1-4; 9 bases match TRBD1. CDR1 is LNHDA, CDR2 SQIVND, per germline (reference sequence). This CDR3 region has 16 residues. After removal of 5 bases from V and 5 bases from J, the junction contained 9 bases not matched to a gene. The CDR3 bases are TGTGCCAGTAGTCTTCGTCACGGGACAGGGAATGAAAAACTGTTTTTT. Protein: CASSLRHGTGNEKLFF.

The gene calls are TRBV9 and TRBJ1-6; 7 nucleotides line up with TRBD1. Germline CDR1 and CDR2: SGDLS and YYNGEE. The CDR3 length is 13 residues. The ends lost 3 bases at V and 10 bases at J; junction bases unmatched: 4. The CDR3 region is CASSEGDRSPLHF. As DNA, the CDR3 is TGTGCCAGCAGCGAGGGGGACAGATCACCCCTCCACTTT. The variable domain in full, with the rest retrieved from reference TRBV9 and TRBJ1-6, is DSGVTQTPKHLITATGQRVTLRCSPRSGDLSVYWYQQSLDQGLQFLIQYYNGEERAKGNILERFSAQQFPDLHSELNLSSLELGDSALYFCASSEGDRSPLHFGNGTRLTVT.

This chain uses TRBV6-5 with TRBJ1-1; TRBD1 is a possible D gene (6 bases). The CDR3 runs to 12 residues. The V gene's germline CDR1 is MNHEY and CDR2 SVGAGI. The V end was cut by 5 bases, the J end by 11 bases, with 15 bases between. The CDR3 is CASSQFPGAAFF. The CDR3 DNA reads as TGTGCCAGCAGTCAGTTTCCAGGGGCGGCTTTCTTT.

The genes are TRBV29-1 and TRBJ1-1, with D possibly being TRBD1 (6 bases). CDR3 length: 15 amino acids. CDR1 and CDR2 (germline): SQVTM, ANQGSEA. The V end was cut by 4 bases, the J end by 1 base, with 16 bases between. CDR3 amino acids: CSVGSGAPWNTEAFF. Here the CDR3 DNA reads TGCAGCGTTGGGTCGGGGGCGCCATGGAACACTGAAGCTTTCTTT.

V is TRBV29-1 and J is TRBJ2-2; 11 positions match TRBD2. CDR3 size: 16 residues. CDR1 SQVTM and CDR2 ANQGSEA come from the germline V gene. V was pared by 3 bases and J by 0 bases, with 3 bases of the junction left unmatched. The CDR3 region is CSVDDSGGANTGELFF. CDR3 sequence (DNA): TGCAGCGTTGATGATAGCGGGGGGGCGAACACCGGGGAGCTGTTTTTT.

This chain joins TRBV27 and TRBJ2-3; perhaps TRBD2 as D (6 bases). The V gene's germline CDR1 is MNHEY and CDR2 SMNVEV (reference sequence). The length of the CDR3 is 14 residues. Trimming cost V 4 bases and J 2 bases, with 10 bases left between them. This CDR3 reads CASSWGVDTDTQYF. In nucleotides, the CDR3 is TGTGCCAGCAGTTGGGGGGTGGACACAGATACGCAGTATTTT.

The CDR3 nucleotides read TGCAGTGCTAGAGATCGGAGCGGGGGGTCGAAGGAGACCCAGTACTTC. Residues: CSARDRSGGSKETQYF. The genes are TRBV20-1 and TRBJ2-5; 9 bases map to TRBD2. Germline V lookup: CDR1 DFQATT, CDR2 SNEGSKA (reference sequence). This CDR3 spans 16 amino acids. Trimming took 0 bases from V and 5 from J; bases not matched to a gene: 10.

This chain connects TRBV10-3 to TRBJ2-7; possible D gene TRBD1, 6 bases. Trimming left V 6 bases short and J 4 bases short, with 13 bases between. The CDR3 runs to 13 residues. Germline loops: CDR1 ENHRY, CDR2 SYGVKD. CDR3 region: CAISRDKAYEQYF. CDR3 nucleotides: TGTGCCATCAGCCGGGACAAGGCTTACGAGCAGTACTTC.

The chain links TRBV29-1 to TRBJ2-1; 13 bases align to TRBD2. The J segment lost 9 bases and the V segment lost 0 bases, leaving 8 bases of the junction unmatched. CDR3 length: 16 amino acids. CDR1 is SQVTM, CDR2 ANQGSEA, per germline. The CDR3 nucleotides read TGCAGCGTTGAAGATCAGGGACTAGCGGGGATAAGTGAGCAGTTCTTC. Residues: CSVEDQGLAGISEQFF.

This clonotype appeared a single time. The V gene is TRBV3-1, the J gene TRBJ2-5; D not certain. Germline V lookup: CDR1 LGHDT, CDR2 YNNKEL (reference sequence). There are 16 residues in the CDR3. Trimming shortened V by 0 bases and J by 4 bases, and 15 bases separated the two germline ends. The CDR3 nucleotides are TGTGCCAGCAGCCAAGAAGGCGGCCAGGAAGGAGAGACCCAGTACTTC. Translating it yields CASSQEGGQEGETQYF.

A single count supports this clonotype. The V gene is TRBV12-3 or TRBV12-4, the J gene TRBJ2-1, with 13 bases fitting TRBD2. The CDR3 covers 16 residues. V shed 6 bases and J 3 bases; nucleotides not matched to a gene: 5. The CDR3 is CASSLRTSGGYNEQFF. CDR3 nucleotides: TGTGCCAGCAGCCTCCGGACTAGCGGGGGCTACAATGAGCAGTTCTTC.

J is TRBJ1-6 and V is TRBV28, with D perhaps TRBD1 (5 bases). V lost 7 bases and J 6 bases, leaving 16 bases between the germline ends. Germline V CDR1 and CDR2: MDHEN, SYDVKM. The CDR3 contains 15 residues. This chain's CDR3 is CASTSGGGGNSPLHF. The CDR3 nucleotides read TGTGCCAGCACGTCCGGGGGGGGTGGTAATTCACCCCTCCACTTT.

This clonotype occurred a few times. This chain connects TRBV19 to TRBJ2-1, with 10 bases matching TRBD2. Germline loops: CDR1 LNHDA, CDR2 SQIVND (reference sequence). CDR3 length: 14 amino acids. The J segment lost 4 bases and the V segment lost 5 bases, leaving 2 bases of the junction unmatched. DNA for the CDR3: TGTGCCAGTAGTCTAGCGGGGGATTACAATGAGCAGTTCTTC. Residues: CASSLAGDYNEQFF.

The chain links TRBV18 to TRBJ2-7; 8 nucleotides line up with TRBD1. J lost 3 bases, V lost 3 bases, and 4 bases had no gene match. CDR1 is KGHSH and CDR2 is LQKENI in the germline V gene. The CDR3 is 14 amino acids. CDR3 sequence reads: CASSPTGEIYEQYF. CDR3 bases: TGTGCCAGCTCACCGACAGGGGAGATCTACGAGCAGTACTTC.